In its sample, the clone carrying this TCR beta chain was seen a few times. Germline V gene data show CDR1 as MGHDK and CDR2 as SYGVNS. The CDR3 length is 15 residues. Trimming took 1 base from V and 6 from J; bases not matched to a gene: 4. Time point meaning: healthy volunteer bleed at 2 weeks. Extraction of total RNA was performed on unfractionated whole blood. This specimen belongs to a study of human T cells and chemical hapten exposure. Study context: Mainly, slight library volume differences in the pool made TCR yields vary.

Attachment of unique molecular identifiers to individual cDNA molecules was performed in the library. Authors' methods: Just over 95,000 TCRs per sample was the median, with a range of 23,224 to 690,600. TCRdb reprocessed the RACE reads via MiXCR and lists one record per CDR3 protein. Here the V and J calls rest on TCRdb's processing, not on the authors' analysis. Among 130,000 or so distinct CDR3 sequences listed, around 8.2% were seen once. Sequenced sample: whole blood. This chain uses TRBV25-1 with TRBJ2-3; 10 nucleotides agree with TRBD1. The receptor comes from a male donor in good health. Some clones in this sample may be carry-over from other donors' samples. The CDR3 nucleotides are TGTGCCAGCAGTGAATCGGGACAGGGGCCGGATACGCAGTATTTT. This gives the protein CASSESGQGPDTQYF.